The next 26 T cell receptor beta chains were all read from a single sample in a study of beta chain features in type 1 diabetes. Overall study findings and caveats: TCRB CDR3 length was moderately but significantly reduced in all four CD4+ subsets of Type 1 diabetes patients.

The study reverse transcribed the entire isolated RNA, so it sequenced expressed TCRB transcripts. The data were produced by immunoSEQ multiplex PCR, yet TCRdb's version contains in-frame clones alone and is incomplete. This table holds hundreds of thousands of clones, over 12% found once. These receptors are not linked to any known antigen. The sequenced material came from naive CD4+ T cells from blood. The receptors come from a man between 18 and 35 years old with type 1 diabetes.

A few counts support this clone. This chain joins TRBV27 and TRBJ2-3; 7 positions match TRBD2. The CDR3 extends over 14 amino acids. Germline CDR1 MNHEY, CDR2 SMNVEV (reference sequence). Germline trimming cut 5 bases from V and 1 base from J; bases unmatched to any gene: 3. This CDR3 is CASSQRDRTDTQYF. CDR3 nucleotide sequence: TGTGCCAGCAGTCAGCGGGACCGCACAGATACGCAGTATTTT.

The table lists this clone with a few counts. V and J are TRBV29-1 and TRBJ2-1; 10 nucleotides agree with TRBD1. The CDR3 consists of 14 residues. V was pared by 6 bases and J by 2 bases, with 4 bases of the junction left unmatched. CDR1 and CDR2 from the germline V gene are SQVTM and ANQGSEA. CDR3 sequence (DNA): TGCAGCGTCAGACAGGGGGCCCCCTACAATGAGCAGTTCTTC. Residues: CSVRQGAPYNEQFF.

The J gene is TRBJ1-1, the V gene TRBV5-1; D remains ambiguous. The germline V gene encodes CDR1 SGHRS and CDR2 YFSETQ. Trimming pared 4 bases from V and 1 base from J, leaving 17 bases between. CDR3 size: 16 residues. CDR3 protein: CASSTNPGRSNTEAFF. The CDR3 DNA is TGCGCCAGCAGCACGAATCCCGGACGTTCGAACACTGAAGCTTTCTTT.

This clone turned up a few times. The CDR3 sequence is CAWSRGHSYEQYF. DNA of the CDR3: TGTGCCTGGAGTAGGGGGCACTCCTACGAGCAGTACTTC. The chain uses TRBV30 and TRBJ2-7; 7 bases line up with TRBD1. With V trimmed by 2 bases and J by 0 bases, 1 base remained unmatched. This CDR3 comprises 13 residues. Per germline, CDR1 GTSNPN and CDR2 SVGIG (reference sequence). Supplemented by reference TRBV30 and TRBJ2-7, the full variable domain reads SQTIHQWPATLVQPVGSPLSLECTVEGTSNPNLYWYRQAAGRGLQLLFYSVGIGQISSEVPQNLSASRPQDRQFILSSKKLLLSDSGFYLCAWSRGHSYEQYFGPGTRLTVT.

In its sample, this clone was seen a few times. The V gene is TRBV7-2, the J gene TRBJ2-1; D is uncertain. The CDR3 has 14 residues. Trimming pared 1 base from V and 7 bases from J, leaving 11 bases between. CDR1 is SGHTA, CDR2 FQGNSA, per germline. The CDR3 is CASSLGPQANEQFF. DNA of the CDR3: TGTGCCAGCAGCTTAGGGCCCCAAGCAAATGAGCAGTTCTTC.

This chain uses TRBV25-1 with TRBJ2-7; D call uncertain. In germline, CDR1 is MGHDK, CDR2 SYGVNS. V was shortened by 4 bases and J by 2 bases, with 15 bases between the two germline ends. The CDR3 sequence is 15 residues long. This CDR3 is CASSGQSPSTYEQYF. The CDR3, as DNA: TGTGCCAGCAGTGGTCAGTCCCCCTCCACCTACGAGCAGTACTTC.

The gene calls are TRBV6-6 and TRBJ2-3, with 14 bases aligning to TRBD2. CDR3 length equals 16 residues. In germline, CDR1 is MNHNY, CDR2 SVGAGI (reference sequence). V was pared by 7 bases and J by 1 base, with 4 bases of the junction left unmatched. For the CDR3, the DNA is TGTGCCAGCACCCTGACTAGCGGGGGGGGCACAGATACGCAGTATTTT. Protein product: CASTLTSGGGTDTQYF.

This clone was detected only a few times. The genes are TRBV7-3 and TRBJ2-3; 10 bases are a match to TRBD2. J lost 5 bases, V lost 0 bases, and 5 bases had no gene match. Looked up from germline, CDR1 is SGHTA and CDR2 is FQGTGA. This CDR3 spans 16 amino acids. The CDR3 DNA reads TGTGCCAGCAGCTTAACTAGCGGGGGGCAAAGAGATACGCAGTATTTT. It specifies CASSLTSGGQRDTQYF.

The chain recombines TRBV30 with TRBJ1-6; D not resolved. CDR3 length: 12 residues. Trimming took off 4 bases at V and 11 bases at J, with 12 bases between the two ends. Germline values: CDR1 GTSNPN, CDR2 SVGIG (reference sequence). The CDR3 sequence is CAWTLRAAPLHF. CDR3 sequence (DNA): TGTGCCTGGACCCTCCGAGCGGCACCCCTCCACTTT.

The CDR3 DNA reads as TGTGCCAGCAAAGGGGGCGGCACTGAAGCTTTCTTT. Protein sequence: CASKGGGTEAFF. The V and J genes are TRBV11-2 and TRBJ1-1; 7 bases map to TRBD1. Losses at the gene ends were 7 bases for V and 4 bases for J; bases not matched to a gene: 3. The CDR3 sequence is 12 residues long. The germline V gene has CDR1 SGHAT and CDR2 FQNNGV.

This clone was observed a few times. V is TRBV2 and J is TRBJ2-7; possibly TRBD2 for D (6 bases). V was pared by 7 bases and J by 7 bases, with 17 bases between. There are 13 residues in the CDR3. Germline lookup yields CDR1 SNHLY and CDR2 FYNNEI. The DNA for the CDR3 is TGTGCCAGCACAATGACTAGAGCGGTAGAGCAGTACTTC. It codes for CASTMTRAVEQYF.

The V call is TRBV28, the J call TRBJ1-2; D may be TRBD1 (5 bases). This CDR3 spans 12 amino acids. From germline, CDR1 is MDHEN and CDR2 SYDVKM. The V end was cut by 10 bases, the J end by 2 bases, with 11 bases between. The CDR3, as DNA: TGTGCCACTGGCAGGGTGAACTATGGCTACACCTTC. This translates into CATGRVNYGYTF.

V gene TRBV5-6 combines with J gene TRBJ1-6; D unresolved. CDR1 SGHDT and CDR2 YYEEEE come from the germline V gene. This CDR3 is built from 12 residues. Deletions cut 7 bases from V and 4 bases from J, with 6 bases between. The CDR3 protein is CASYSYNSPLHF. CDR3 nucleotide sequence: TGTGCCAGCTATTCATATAATTCACCCCTCCACTTT.

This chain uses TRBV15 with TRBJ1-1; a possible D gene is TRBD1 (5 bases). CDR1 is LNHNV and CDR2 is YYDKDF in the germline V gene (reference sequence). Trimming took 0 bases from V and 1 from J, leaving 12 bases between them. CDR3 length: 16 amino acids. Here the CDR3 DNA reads TGTGCCACCAGCAGAGATTTCGGGGGTAAGAACACTGAAGCTTTCTTT. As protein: CATSRDFGGKNTEAFF. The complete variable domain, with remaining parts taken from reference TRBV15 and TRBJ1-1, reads DAMVIQNPRYQVTQFGKPVTLSCSQTLNHNVMYWYQQKSSQAPKLLFHYYDKDFNNEADTPDNFQSRRPNTSFCFLDIRSPGLGDTAMYLCATSRDFGGKNTEAFFGQGTRLTVV.

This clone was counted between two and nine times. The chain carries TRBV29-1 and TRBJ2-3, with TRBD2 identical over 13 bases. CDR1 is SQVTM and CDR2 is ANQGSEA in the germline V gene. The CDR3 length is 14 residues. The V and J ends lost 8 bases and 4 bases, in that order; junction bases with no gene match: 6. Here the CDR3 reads CSMGGLAGPDTQYF. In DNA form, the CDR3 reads TGCAGCATGGGGGGACTAGCGGGGCCAGATACGCAGTATTTT.

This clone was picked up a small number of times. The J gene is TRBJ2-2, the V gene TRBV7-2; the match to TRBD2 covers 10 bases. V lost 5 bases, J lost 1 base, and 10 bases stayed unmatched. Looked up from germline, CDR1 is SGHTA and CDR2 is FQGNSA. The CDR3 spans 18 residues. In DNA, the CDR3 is TGTGCCAGCAGCGCAAGATCACTAGCGGGAAGGAACACCGGGGAGCTGTTTTTT. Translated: CASSARSLAGRNTGELFF.

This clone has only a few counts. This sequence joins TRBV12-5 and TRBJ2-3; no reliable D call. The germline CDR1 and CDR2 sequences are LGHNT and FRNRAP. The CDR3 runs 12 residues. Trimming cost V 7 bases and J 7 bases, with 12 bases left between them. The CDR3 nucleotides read TGTGCTAGTGCCAAACCTCTCAATACGCAGTATTTT. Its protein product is CASAKPLNTQYF.

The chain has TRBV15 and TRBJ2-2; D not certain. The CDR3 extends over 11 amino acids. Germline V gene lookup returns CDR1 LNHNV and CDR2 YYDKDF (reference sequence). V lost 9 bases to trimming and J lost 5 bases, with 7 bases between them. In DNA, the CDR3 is TGTGCCACGGTGTCGACCGGGGAGCTGTTTTTT. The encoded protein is CATVSTGELFF.

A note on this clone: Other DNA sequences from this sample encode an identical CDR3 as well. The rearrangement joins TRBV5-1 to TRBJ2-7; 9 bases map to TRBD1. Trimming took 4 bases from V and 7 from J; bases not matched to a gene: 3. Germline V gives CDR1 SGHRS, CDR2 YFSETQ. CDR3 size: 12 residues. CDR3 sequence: CASSLGQGEQYF. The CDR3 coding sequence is TGCGCCAGCAGCCTGGGACAGGGAGAGCAGTACTTC. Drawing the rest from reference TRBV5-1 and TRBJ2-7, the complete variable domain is KAGVTQTPRYLIKTRGQQVTLSCSPISGHRSVSWYQQTPGQGLQFLFEYFSETQRNKGNFPGRFSGRQFSNSRSEMNVSTLELGDSALYLCASSLGQGEQYFGPGTRLTVT.

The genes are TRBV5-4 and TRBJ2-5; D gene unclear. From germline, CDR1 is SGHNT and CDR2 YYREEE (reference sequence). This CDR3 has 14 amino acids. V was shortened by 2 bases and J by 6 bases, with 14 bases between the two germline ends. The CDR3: CASSFPGGEKTQYF. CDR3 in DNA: TGTGCCAGCAGCTTTCCGGGCGGTGAGAAGACCCAGTACTTC.

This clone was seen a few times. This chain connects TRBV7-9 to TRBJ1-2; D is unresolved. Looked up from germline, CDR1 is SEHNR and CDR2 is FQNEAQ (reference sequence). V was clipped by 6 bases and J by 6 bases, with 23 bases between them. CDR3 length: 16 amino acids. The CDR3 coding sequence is TGTGCCAGCAGTCATCGGACCCTAGACCCGGGCCATGGCTACACCTTC. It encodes CASSHRTLDPGHGYTF.

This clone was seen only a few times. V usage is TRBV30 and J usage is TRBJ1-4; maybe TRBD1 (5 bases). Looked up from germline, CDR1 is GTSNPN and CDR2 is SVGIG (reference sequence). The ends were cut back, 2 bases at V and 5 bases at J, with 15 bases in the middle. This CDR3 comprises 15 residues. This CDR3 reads CAWSSRGGRNEKLFF. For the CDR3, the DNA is TGTGCCTGGAGTTCCCGGGGGGGTAGGAATGAAAAACTGTTTTTT.

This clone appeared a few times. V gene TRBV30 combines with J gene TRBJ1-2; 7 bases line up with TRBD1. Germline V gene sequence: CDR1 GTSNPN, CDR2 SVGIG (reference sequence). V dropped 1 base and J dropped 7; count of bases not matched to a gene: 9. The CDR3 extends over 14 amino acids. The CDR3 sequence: CAWSEGQPGSGYTF. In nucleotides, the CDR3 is TGTGCCTGGAGTGAGGGACAGCCTGGGAGTGGCTACACCTTC.

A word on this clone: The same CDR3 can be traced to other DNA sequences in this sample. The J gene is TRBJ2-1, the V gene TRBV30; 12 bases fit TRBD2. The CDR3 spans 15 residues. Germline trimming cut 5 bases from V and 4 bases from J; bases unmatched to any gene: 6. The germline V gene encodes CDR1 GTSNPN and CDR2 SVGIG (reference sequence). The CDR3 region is CAWSPGTSGYNEQFF. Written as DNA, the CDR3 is TGTGCCTGGTCTCCGGGGACTAGCGGGTACAATGAGCAGTTCTTC.

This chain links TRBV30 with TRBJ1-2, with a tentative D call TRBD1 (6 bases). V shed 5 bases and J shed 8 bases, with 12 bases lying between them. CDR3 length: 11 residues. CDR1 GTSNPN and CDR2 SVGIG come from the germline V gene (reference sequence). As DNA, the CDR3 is TGTGCCTGGGAGGACAGTGTGGGCTACACCTTC. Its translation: CAWEDSVGYTF.

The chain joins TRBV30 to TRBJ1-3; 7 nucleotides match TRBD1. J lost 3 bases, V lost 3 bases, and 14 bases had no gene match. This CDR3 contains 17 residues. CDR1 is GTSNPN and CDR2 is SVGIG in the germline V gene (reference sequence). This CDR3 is CAWSAGSHPGGGNTIYF. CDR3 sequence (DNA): TGTGCCTGGAGCGCCGGGAGCCACCCAGGGGGTGGAAACACCATATATTTT.